This T cell receptor beta chain was observed in a study of blood T cell repertoires in COVID-19 (dated by TCRdb to 2018 to 2020). Describing the broader study: Collaborator samples came from the United States, Italy and Spain and covered acute and convalescent phases of COVID-19. Sample metadata almost always included a de-identified subject ID, COVID-19 status, age in years and sex. Where available, HLA class I and class II types were obtained from metadata supplied by the sample provider rather than from assay-based typing. A freely available public database, intended as a resource for researchers studying the immune response to SARS-CoV-2, is where the repertoires were released. The prospective study material was composed of cDNA or gDNA derived from T cells, B-cell-depleted T cells, or PBMCs. Deeply sampled blood TCRbeta repertoires from subjects exposed to, actively infected with, or recovered from COVID-19 were included in the dataset. Samples came from the ongoing ImmuneRACE study (first 160 participants) plus 1,254 subjects from 6 global collaborators.

On the study overall, not on this receptor specifically: The quantity of clinical and demographic metadata differed by source and by participant and was supplied without curation.

Inclusive of the bounding cysteine and phenylalanine, the CDR3 is 14 residues long. CDR3 DNA is the only sequence kept; it has 42 bases, read in frame from the first base. From V the trimming removes 6 bases and from J it removes 3 bases, while the gene matches leave 10 bases of the junction unaccounted for. The germline V gene (reference sequence) yields DFQATT for CDR1 and SNEGSKA for CDR2. As regards this clone: The clone's antigen remains unknown. No base qualities exist here, and no much larger clone lies one base off it.

TCRbeta CDR3 regions were amplified from genomic DNA using the immunoSEQ Assay, a bias-controlled multiplex PCR. Turning to the authors' computational methods: Within the assay, amplification of reference gene primers was used to estimate how many nucleated cells each sample contained. To quantify the absolute abundance of each unique TCRbeta CDR3 rearrangement, sequence reads were collapsed and filtered. Productive Simpson clonality was computed per sample as the square root of Simpson's diversity index over productive rearrangements. TCRdb provides this immuneACCESS table in a form limited to in-frame rearrangements. Some clones are lacking; in checked studies, under half of them reflect an unresolved V gene, and why the rest are absent is not known. V, J and clone size reflect that table, while D and trimming were determined from the DNA. A total of approximately 38,000 clones appear in this sample, just under 95% of them only once. The ten top clones hold more than 3.5% of the sample.

The collaborating institutions used their own protocols to collect whole blood in K2EDTA tubes. Collaborator samples were shipped for TCRbeta analysis as frozen whole blood, isolated PBMCs, or DNA extracted from either sample type. The chain couples TRBV20-1 to TRBJ2-7, with 8 junctional bases fitting TRBD2. This sequence originates from a human donor with active COVID-19. The donor label of this sample is uncertain. The specimen was peripheral blood. The DNA sequence is as follows: TGCAGTGCAAGTAGGGCGAGCGGGGGCTACGAGCAGTACTTC. It encodes CSASRASGGYEQYF.